These 26 T cell receptor beta chains were sequenced from one sample in a study of blood T cell repertoires in COVID-19. This table comes from immunoSEQ multiplex PCR, and its TCRdb copy is limited to in-frame clones, with some not included. The table lists more than 85,000 clones, 70% to 90% of them singletons, with approximately 2.4% in the top ten. Source material: PBMCs or T cells enriched from blood (not recorded which). The receptors stem from a woman in her fifties or sixties who had recovered from COVID-19.

This chain connects TRBV20-1 to TRBJ2-3, with unresolved D. Trimming stripped 3 bases from V and 0 bases from J, with 7 bases between. Germline-derived CDR1 and CDR2 are DFQATT and SNEGSKA (reference sequence). There are 13 residues in the CDR3. DNA for the CDR3: TGCAGTGCTAGTCCAGGCAGCACAGATACGCAGTATTTT. Translated, it gives CSASPGSTDTQYF.

The chain is built from TRBV12-3 or TRBV12-4 and TRBJ2-1, with 7 bases matching TRBD2. This CDR3 region has 13 residues. J gave up 9 bases and V 6 bases, and 8 bases lay outside the gene matches. The CDR3 DNA reads TGTGCCAGCAGACAGACTAGCCCCGTTGAGCAGTTCTTC. This gives the protein CASRQTSPVEQFF.

The chain carries TRBV4-2 and TRBJ2-1, with D perhaps matching TRBD2 (6 bases). Germline CDR1 reads LGHNA; CDR2 reads YNFKEQ. Trimming stripped 8 bases from V and 0 bases from J, with 14 bases between. This CDR3 comprises 15 residues. The CDR3, as DNA: TGTGCCAGCGAAGCGGGTCCGAGCTCCTACAATGAGCAGTTCTTC. Amino acid sequence: CASEAGPSSYNEQFF.

The genes are TRBV29-1 and TRBJ2-4, with D perhaps TRBD2 (7 bases). Germline CDR1 is SQVTM and CDR2 is ANQGSEA. The germline V and J ends were trimmed by 6 bases and 3 bases, with 15 bases remaining between them. The CDR3 contains 14 residues. CDR3 DNA: TGCAGCGTGGCTCAGGGAGGGGGCAAAAACATTCAGTACTTC. It is translated as CSVAQGGGKNIQYF.

The chain carries TRBV6-5 and TRBJ1-4; TRBD1 might be the D (6 bases). V dropped 6 bases and J dropped 4 bases, with 12 bases sitting between them. From germline, CDR1 is MNHEY and CDR2 SVGAGI. This CDR3 contains 14 residues. CDR3 sequence: CASRLRQVNEKLFF. The DNA of the CDR3 is TGTGCCAGCAGACTAAGACAGGTTAATGAAAAACTGTTTTTT.

The chain is built from TRBV27 and TRBJ2-2; TRBD1 might be the D (5 bases). The CDR3 sequence is 15 residues long. The V and J ends lost 10 bases and 1 base respectively, with 16 bases between them. Germline values: CDR1 MNHEY, CDR2 SMNVEV (reference sequence). Here the CDR3 DNA reads TGTGCCACCAGAGAAAGGGGCCTGAACACCGGGGAGCTGTTTTTT. Protein sequence: CATRERGLNTGELFF.

The chain has TRBV19 and TRBJ1-2, with TRBD1 matching over 9 bases. The CDR3 runs to 11 residues. V shed 3 bases, J shed 13 bases, and the junction held 3 bases outside the gene matches. CDR1 and CDR2 from the germline V gene are LNHDA and SQIVND (reference sequence). The CDR3 nucleotides are TGTGCCAGTAGTATTGGACAGGGGTTCACCTTC. As protein: CASSIGQGFTF.

This chain uses TRBV6-1 with TRBJ2-5; TRBD2 matches at 11 bases. The trim removed 4 bases at V and 5 bases at J, leaving 9 bases unmatched. The CDR3 has 16 amino acids. Germline V lookup: CDR1 MNHNS, CDR2 SASEGT. The CDR3 sequence is CASSAVLAGVSETQYF. As DNA, the CDR3 is TGTGCCAGCAGTGCGGTACTAGCGGGAGTTAGCGAGACCCAGTACTTC.

Notes on this clone: Other nucleotide sequences from this sample produce the same CDR3. CDR3 sequence reads: CASSDSSGGADTQYF. The CDR3 nucleotides read TGTGCCAGCAGTGACTCTAGCGGGGGGGCCGATACGCAGTATTTT. The rearrangement joins TRBV6-4 to TRBJ2-3, with TRBD2 identical over 11 bases. CDR1 is MRHNA, CDR2 SNTAGT, per germline. This CDR3 has 15 residues. The ends lost 0 bases at V and 6 bases at J; junction bases unmatched: 2.

The chain's CDR3 is CASSFRGKNTGELFF. As DNA, the CDR3 is TGTGCCAGCAGTTTTCGAGGGAAGAACACCGGGGAGCTGTTTTTT. The chain joins TRBV28 to TRBJ2-2, with D tentatively TRBD2 (5 bases). Trimming took off 3 bases at V and 1 base at J, with 9 bases between the two ends. The CDR3 has 15 amino acids. In germline, CDR1 is MDHEN, CDR2 SYDVKM.

This chain joins TRBV12-3 or TRBV12-4 and TRBJ2-7; weak D call: TRBD2 (6 bases). The CDR3 sequence is 12 residues long. Trimming stripped 3 bases from V and 3 bases from J, with 6 bases between. The CDR3 DNA sequence: TGTGCCAGCAGTTTGCGGGGCTACGAGCAGTACTTC. Its protein is CASSLRGYEQYF.

V and J are TRBV7-3 and TRBJ1-2, with D perhaps matching TRBD1 (5 bases). V was clipped by 5 bases and J by 8 bases, with 12 bases between them. Germline CDR1 reads SGHTA; CDR2 reads FQGTGA. The CDR3 runs to 12 residues. The CDR3 DNA reads TGTGCCAGCAGCCTACCGGGGGAGGGCTACACCTTC. Amino acid sequence: CASSLPGEGYTF.

CDR3 sequence: CASSDSAGSYNEQFF. CDR3 DNA: TGTGCCAGCAGTGACTCAGCGGGATCCTACAATGAGCAGTTCTTC. The rearrangement uses TRBV6-4 and TRBJ2-1, with 7 bases identical to TRBD2. The V gene end was trimmed by 0 bases and the J gene end by 1 base; junction bases not matched to a gene: 0. There are 15 residues in the CDR3. CDR1 and CDR2 (germline): MRHNA, SNTAGT.

The rearrangement joins TRBV2 to TRBJ2-3; 8 bases are a match to TRBD1. V shed 7 bases, J shed 6 bases, and the junction held 9 bases outside the gene matches. The CDR3 length is 14 residues. CDR1 SNHLY and CDR2 FYNNEI come from the germline V gene. In DNA form, the CDR3 reads TGTGCCAGCAAGAAGGACAGGGACCTGGATACGCAGTATTTT. This gives the protein CASKKDRDLDTQYF. The full variable domain, rest sourced from reference TRBV2 and TRBJ2-3, is EPEVTQTPSHQVTQMGQEVILRCVPISNHLYFYWYRQILGQKVEFLVSFYNNEISEKSEIFDDQFSVERPDGSNFTLKIRSTKLEDSAMYFCASKKDRDLDTQYFGPGTRLTVL.

CDR3 sequence (DNA): TGTGCCAGCAGCTTAACACAGGCTGTTGGTGGCTACACCTTC. Protein product: CASSLTQAVGGYTF. This sequence joins TRBV7-2 and TRBJ1-2; D might be TRBD1 (5 bases). Trimming shortened V by 2 bases and J by 7 bases, and 14 bases separated the two germline ends. Germline CDR1 is SGHTA and CDR2 is FQGNSA. This CDR3 has 14 amino acids.

The rearrangement joins TRBV28 to TRBJ2-5; 14 positions agree with TRBD2. Germline CDR1 and CDR2: MDHEN and SYDVKM. The trim removed 5 bases at V and 4 bases at J, leaving 6 bases unmatched. The CDR3 has 16 residues. The CDR3 DNA reads TGTGCCAGCAGTACCCCGGGACTAGCGGGAGTAGAGACCCAGTACTTC. Translated, it gives CASSTPGLAGVETQYF. The complete variable domain, with remaining parts taken from reference TRBV28 and TRBJ2-5, reads DVKVTQSSRYLVKRTGEKVFLECVQDMDHENMFWYRQDPGLGLRLIYFSYDVKMKEKGDIPEGYSVSREKKERFSLILESASTNQTSMYLCASSTPGLAGVETQYFGPGTRLLVL.

This clone is a singleton in its sample. The rearrangement links TRBV28 to TRBJ2-1; the D gene is possibly TRBD2 (5 bases). Per the germline V gene, CDR1 is MDHEN and CDR2 is SYDVKM. The CDR3 covers 12 residues. V lost 3 bases to trimming and J lost 9 bases, with 9 bases between them. The CDR3 here is CASSLRGREQFF. CDR3 bases: TGTGCCAGCAGTTTGCGAGGGCGTGAGCAGTTCTTC.

In its sample, this clone was seen once. The chain links TRBV10-1 to TRBJ1-3; possible D gene TRBD1, 6 bases. The V and J ends lost 6 bases and 0 bases respectively, with 15 bases between them. Germline V gene sequence: CDR1 WNHNN, CDR2 SYGVQD (reference sequence). The CDR3 extends over 16 amino acids. CDR3 sequence (DNA): TGCGCCAGCAGGCGGAGACAGGTGCCCTCTGGAAACACCATATATTTT. This codes for CASRRRQVPSGNTIYF.

V is TRBV4-1 and J is TRBJ2-3; D remains unclear. V dropped 6 bases and J dropped 0 bases, with 7 bases sitting between them. Germline CDR1 MGHRA, CDR2 YSYEKL. The CDR3 contains 13 residues. The chain's CDR3 is CASRGPSTDTQYF. CDR3 in DNA: TGCGCCAGCAGGGGCCCGAGCACAGATACGCAGTATTTT.

The rearrangement uses TRBV19 and TRBJ1-1; D is possibly TRBD1 (6 bases). The ends were cut back, 7 bases at V and 10 bases at J, with 19 bases in the middle. The CDR3 length is 13 residues. Germline loops: CDR1 LNHDA, CDR2 SQIVND (reference sequence). Here the CDR3 DNA reads TGTGCCAGTAAACCAAACCAGGGGAACGGAGCTTTCTTT. This translates into CASKPNQGNGAFF.

This chain connects TRBV6-1 to TRBJ1-1; 7 bases agree with TRBD1. Germline CDR1 reads MNHNS; CDR2 reads SASEGT. This CDR3 is 15 amino acids long. Trimming at V came to 2 bases and at J to 7 bases, leaving 10 bases not matched to a gene. The CDR3, as DNA: TGTGCCAGCAGTGAAAAGCGGGTAACAGGGGTTGAAGCTTTCTTT. Translated, it gives CASSEKRVTGVEAFF.

The chain employs TRBV4-2 and TRBJ1-4; no clear D. The V gene lost 2 bases and the J gene lost 5 bases, with 15 bases spanning the gap. Per germline, CDR1 LGHNA and CDR2 YNFKEQ. The CDR3 runs 16 residues. The CDR3 sequence is CASSQSSSGGNEKLFF. In nucleotides, the CDR3 is TGTGCCAGCAGCCAATCATCCTCCGGAGGGAATGAAAAACTGTTTTTT.

As regards this clone: Other nucleotide sequences from this sample produce the same CDR3. The CDR3 loop reads CASSLGPNTEAFF. CDR3 sequence (DNA): TGTGCCAGCAGTTTAGGGCCGAACACTGAAGCTTTCTTT. V and J are TRBV12-3 or TRBV12-4 and TRBJ1-1, with D hard to call. The V and J ends lost 1 base and 1 base respectively, with 4 bases between them. The CDR3 extends over 13 amino acids.

This clone came up once. The chain employs TRBV15 and TRBJ1-1; 10 bases map to TRBD1. CDR1 and CDR2 from the germline V gene are LNHNV and YYDKDF (reference sequence). The CDR3 has 19 amino acids. With V trimmed by 5 bases and J by 4 bases, 19 bases remained unmatched. The CDR3 reads CATSRSLIPRQGAGTEAFF. For the CDR3, the DNA is TGTGCCACCAGCCGCAGTTTGATTCCCCGACAGGGGGCTGGCACTGAAGCTTTCTTT. The whole variable domain, filled in from reference TRBV15 and TRBJ1-1, reads DAMVIQNPRYQVTQFGKPVTLSCSQTLNHNVMYWYQQKSSQAPKLLFHYYDKDFNNEADTPDNFQSRRPNTSFCFLDIRSPGLGDTAMYLCATSRSLIPRQGAGTEAFFGQGTRLTVV.

The CDR3 DNA follows: TGTGCCAGCAGAGTTGGCCTGATTCATCGCGGAACCTCGGATACGCAGTATTTT. Translation gives CASRVGLIHRGTSDTQYF. The chain uses TRBV9 and TRBJ2-3; D ambiguous. The germline gives CDR1 SGDLS, CDR2 YYNGEE. The length of the CDR3 is 18 residues. Deletions cut 5 bases from V and 6 bases from J, with 28 bases between.

This clone was found a few times. CDR3 DNA sequence: TGTGCCAGCAGTGGCAGGGGGCTCACAGAAACAGATACGCAGTATTTT. This codes for CASSGRGLTETDTQYF. The chain uses TRBV6-1 and TRBJ2-3; the match to TRBD1 covers 8 bases. The length of the CDR3 is 16 residues. The V gene's germline CDR1 is MNHNS and CDR2 SASEGT. The ends lost 4 bases at V and 3 bases at J; junction bases unmatched: 9.